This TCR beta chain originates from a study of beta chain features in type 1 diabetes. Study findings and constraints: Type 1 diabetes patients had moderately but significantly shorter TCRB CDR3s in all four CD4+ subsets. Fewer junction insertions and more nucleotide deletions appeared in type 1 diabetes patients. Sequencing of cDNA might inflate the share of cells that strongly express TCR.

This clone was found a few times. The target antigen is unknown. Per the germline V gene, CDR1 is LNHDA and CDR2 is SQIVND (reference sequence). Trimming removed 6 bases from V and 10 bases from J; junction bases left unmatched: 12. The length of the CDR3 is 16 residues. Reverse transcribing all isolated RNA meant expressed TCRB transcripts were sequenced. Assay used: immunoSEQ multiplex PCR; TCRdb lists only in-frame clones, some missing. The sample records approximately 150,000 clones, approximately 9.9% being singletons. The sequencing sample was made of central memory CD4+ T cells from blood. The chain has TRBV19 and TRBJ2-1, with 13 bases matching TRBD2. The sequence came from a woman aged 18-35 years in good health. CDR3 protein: CASSGLAGALIGEQFF. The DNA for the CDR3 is TGTGCCAGTAGCGGACTAGCGGGAGCCCTCATAGGGGAGCAGTTCTTC.